The 2 T cell receptor beta chains below come from one sample, sequenced in a study of blood T cell dynamics during melanoma immunotherapy (dated by TCRdb to 2018 to 2021). Receptor amplification or capture employed the immunoSEQ multiplex PCR assay. TCRdb retrieved this table from immuneACCESS and kept in-frame rearrangements only. Not all clones are present; in checked studies, unresolved V genes account for under half, and no reason is known for the remainder. The sample includes about 11,000 clones, with 84% observed a single time. More than 15% of the sample lies in the top ten. Read against the paper, the sample's time point label means: week 3, after first cycle of checkpoint inhibitor. The material sequenced was blood, taken from a patient treated with checkpoint blockade. The receptors stem from a human donor with melanoma.

The chain combines TRBV5-4 with TRBJ2-1, with TRBD2 matching 7 bases. The CDR3 has 17 amino acids. Germline loops: CDR1 SGHNT, CDR2 YYREEE (reference sequence). Trimming took 2 bases from V and 6 from J; bases not matched to a gene: 14. The CDR3 DNA reads as TGTGCCAGCAGCTTTACGCGGGGGAACCTAGTCGGCAATGAGCAGTTCTTC. Its translation is CASSFTRGNLVGNEQFF.

A word on this clone: With only one base between it and a far larger clone, this is likely a read error. The CDR3: CASSQGSGRPTNEKLFF. The CDR3 coding sequence is TGTGCCAGCAGCCAAGGGTCGGGGCGGCCAACTAATGAAAAACTGTTTTTT. V and J are TRBV7-6 and TRBJ1-4; D possibly corresponds to TRBD1 (5 bases). This CDR3 has 17 amino acids. Germline CDR1 and CDR2: SGHVS and FNYEAQ. V was trimmed by 5 bases and J by 0 bases, leaving 16 bases between them.